The 2 T cell receptor beta chains given below trace back to one sample, sequenced in a study of beta chain features in type 1 diabetes. General study results and limits: Within each of all four CD4+ subsets, Type 1 diabetes patients had TCRB CDR3s that were moderately but significantly shorter.

The entirety of the isolated RNA underwent reverse transcription, so expressed TCRB transcripts were sequenced. Measured with immunoSEQ multiplex PCR; TCRdb has only the in-frame clones, and not every one. The table lists about 190,000 clones, approximately 7.9% of them singletons. No cognate antigen is known for these TCRs. Material for sequencing was central memory CD4+ T cells from blood. These receptors were taken from a man aged 18 to 30 with type 1 diabetes.

This clone showed up just a few times. The chain joins TRBV18 to TRBJ2-7; TRBD2 is a possible D gene (6 bases). Germline assignment: CDR1 KGHSH and CDR2 LQKENI. V was shortened by 3 bases and J by 5 bases, with 8 bases between the two germline ends. The CDR3 is 12 amino acids. CDR3 nucleotides: TGTGCCAGCTCACCCGGGGGACACGAGCAGTACTTC. Residues: CASSPGGHEQYF.

In this sample, this clone turned up once. V and J are TRBV18 and TRBJ1-2, with 8 bases matching TRBD1. Germline V gene data show CDR1 as KGHSH and CDR2 as LQKENI. This CDR3 is 16 amino acids long. Trimming took 5 bases from V and 8 from J; bases not matched to a gene: 16. The CDR3 coding sequence is TGTGCCAGCTCAAAATTAGTTCAAGGACAGGGCGGCGGCTACACCTTC. This codes for CASSKLVQGQGGGYTF.